A single sample gave rise to the 24 T cell receptor beta chains below, sequenced in a study of T cells in narcolepsy. Data came from immunoSEQ multiplex PCR; TCRdb stores just in-frame clones and leaves some out. The data show almost 25,000 clones, 50% to 65% seen once. Sequenced material: memory (CD45RA-) CD4+ T cells from blood. All receptors come from a human donor in good health.

The table lists this clone with a count of one. This sequence joins TRBV19 and TRBJ2-3, with TRBD1 as a possible D gene (6 bases). There are 15 residues in the CDR3. Germline CDR1 is LNHDA and CDR2 is SQIVND (reference sequence). V was shortened by 4 bases and J by 4 bases, with 15 bases between the two germline ends. CDR3 region: CASSRGLRAPDTQYF. The CDR3 bases are TGTGCCAGTAGTAGGGGGCTGCGGGCCCCAGATACGCAGTATTTT.

The chain is built from TRBV5-1 and TRBJ1-1; no reliable D call. CDR3 length: 13 residues. V was shortened by 10 bases and J by 1 base, with 14 bases between the two germline ends. From germline, CDR1 is SGHRS and CDR2 YFSETQ. The CDR3 nucleotides are TGCGCCGTCCCCACGGGGAAGAACACTGAAGCTTTCTTT. Amino acids: CAVPTGKNTEAFF.

This clone has just a few counts. V is TRBV15 and J is TRBJ1-5; the D gene is possibly TRBD1 (5 bases). The CDR3 is 17 amino acids. Germline V gene lookup returns CDR1 LNHNV and CDR2 YYDKDF (reference sequence). Trimming cost V 2 bases and J 9 bases, with 23 bases left between them. Written as DNA, the CDR3 is TGTGCCACCAGCAGATTCTACACCCGGGGCTCTACCTCGCCCCAGCATTTT. Translating gives CATSRFYTRGSTSPQHF.

There are a few counts of this clone. This sequence joins TRBV5-1 and TRBJ1-2; D gene uncertain. Germline V gene data show CDR1 as SGHRS and CDR2 as YFSETQ. CDR3 size: 15 residues. Between the trimmed V and J ends, which lost 3 bases and 7 bases, there was a span of 19 bases. The CDR3 DNA sequence: TGCGCCAGCAGCTGGCAAAGCCTCCCCCGCAGTGGCTACACCTTC. This codes for CASSWQSLPRSGYTF.

The V call is TRBV5-4, the J call TRBJ2-1, with 12 bases matching TRBD2. J gave up 7 bases and V 3 bases, and 11 bases lay outside the gene matches. This CDR3 has 17 residues. CDR1 and CDR2 (germline): SGHNT, YYREEE (reference sequence). The CDR3 loop reads CASSWGASGRVANEQFF. The CDR3 DNA is TGTGCCAGCAGCTGGGGGGCTAGCGGGAGGGTAGCTAATGAGCAGTTCTTC.

The chain links TRBV19 to TRBJ1-6, with D perhaps TRBD1 (5 bases). Between the trimmed V and J ends, which lost 1 base and 13 bases, there was a span of 8 bases. Germline V CDR1 and CDR2: LNHDA, SQIVND (reference sequence). This CDR3 comprises 12 residues. In nucleotides, the CDR3 is TGTGCCAGTAGTATAGGGGACGGGCCCCTCCACTTT. This translates into CASSIGDGPLHF.

The chain carries TRBV7-9 and TRBJ2-3, with D unclear. The V gene lost 4 bases and the J gene lost 2 bases, with 13 bases spanning the gap. This CDR3 has 15 amino acids. Germline V gene data show CDR1 as SEHNR and CDR2 as FQNEAQ (reference sequence). The DNA for the CDR3 is TGTGCCAGCAGCTCTTGGAGATCGGCCACAGATACGCAGTATTTT. Translation gives CASSSWRSATDTQYF.

This clone was observed a handful of times. The chain links TRBV5-4 to TRBJ2-1; D is perhaps TRBD1 or TRBD2 (5 bases each). Germline-derived CDR1 and CDR2 are SGHNT and YYREEE (reference sequence). CDR3 length: 13 residues. Trimming removed 3 bases at V and 8 bases at J, with 12 bases between. The CDR3 reads CASSYDRGYEQFF. CDR3 bases: TGTGCCAGCAGCTACGACCGGGGCTATGAGCAGTTCTTC.

The chain employs TRBV7-2 and TRBJ1-1; possibly TRBD1 for D (5 bases). Trimming shortened V by 0 bases and J by 0 bases, and 8 bases separated the two germline ends. The length of the CDR3 is 15 residues. The germline V gene has CDR1 SGHTA and CDR2 FQGNSA. As DNA, the CDR3 is TGTGCCAGCAGCTTAGCGGGGGGAGTGAACACTGAAGCTTTCTTT. Its translation is CASSLAGGVNTEAFF.

This clone has only a few counts. The chain recombines TRBV5-6 with TRBJ2-7; D is ambiguous. The CDR3 covers 14 residues. Germline-derived CDR1 and CDR2 are SGHDT and YYEEEE. The ends were cut back, 0 bases at V and 2 bases at J, with 9 bases in the middle. CDR3 bases: TGTGCCAGCAGCTTGGGACGGGTGACCTACGAGCAGTACTTC. Amino acid sequence: CASSLGRVTYEQYF.

The chain links TRBV7-8 to TRBJ1-5; no reliable D call. The CDR3 is 17 residues long. Between the trimmed V and J ends, which lost 2 bases and 5 bases, there was a span of 19 bases. Germline CDR1 and CDR2: SGHVS and FQNEAQ. CDR3 protein: CASSLSRSPWADQPQHF. The CDR3 DNA reads as TGTGCCAGCAGCTTAAGTAGGAGCCCCTGGGCGGATCAGCCCCAGCATTTT.

The V call is TRBV2, the J call TRBJ1-1; 9 bases fit TRBD1. Germline CDR1 is SNHLY and CDR2 is FYNNEI. Unmatched junction bases numbered 4, after V lost 7 bases and J lost 1 base. The CDR3 covers 14 residues. This CDR3 reads CASMRTGANTEAFF. For the CDR3, the DNA is TGTGCCAGCATGCGGACAGGGGCGAACACTGAAGCTTTCTTT.

The V and J genes are TRBV5-1 and TRBJ2-5; D might be TRBD2 (5 bases). V lost 2 bases, J lost 1 base, and 12 bases lay in between. The germline gives CDR1 SGHRS, CDR2 YFSETQ. The CDR3 has 15 amino acids. The CDR3 loop is CASSFTLVPQETQYF. DNA of the CDR3: TGCGCCAGCAGCTTTACACTAGTTCCCCAAGAGACCCAGTACTTC.

This clone was detected only a few times. The chain joins TRBV6-5 to TRBJ2-7, with 9 bases fitting TRBD2. The CDR3 contains 14 residues. Per the germline V gene, CDR1 is MNHEY and CDR2 is SVGAGI. V was clipped by 6 bases and J by 2 bases; unmatched bases: 5. The CDR3, as DNA: TGTGCCAGCAGCCCCGCGGGGGGGACCTACGAGCAGTACTTC. Its protein is CASSPAGGTYEQYF.

This clone has only a few counts. This chain connects TRBV2 to TRBJ2-7, with D perhaps TRBD1 (5 bases). The CDR3 contains 13 residues. The V end lost 8 bases, the J end lost 3 bases, and 14 bases lay between the germline ends. CDR1 SNHLY and CDR2 FYNNEI come from the germline V gene. The CDR3 sequence is CASGAGLGYEQYF. CDR3 in DNA: TGTGCCAGCGGTGCAGGGTTGGGCTACGAGCAGTACTTC.

This chain uses TRBV28 with TRBJ1-3; D might be TRBD1 (6 bases). Germline CDR1 and CDR2: MDHEN and SYDVKM. The CDR3 covers 14 residues. V gave up 6 bases and J gave up 7 bases, with 16 bases separating them. In nucleotides, the CDR3 is TGTGCCAGCAGCCCTACAGGGACATTGAACACCATATATTTT. Residues: CASSPTGTLNTIYF.

This clone appeared a few times. This chain links TRBV5-6 with TRBJ1-1; the D is unclear. Trimming shortened V by 0 bases and J by 2 bases, and 11 bases separated the two germline ends. The CDR3 totals 15 residues. Germline V lookup: CDR1 SGHDT, CDR2 YYEEEE. The CDR3 reads CASSLERTLNTEAFF. DNA of the CDR3: TGTGCCAGCAGCTTGGAGCGGACCCTTAACACTGAAGCTTTCTTT.

V gene TRBV2 combines with J gene TRBJ2-5; D possibly corresponds to TRBD1 (5 bases). Looked up from germline, CDR1 is SNHLY and CDR2 is FYNNEI. The germline V and J ends were trimmed by 4 bases and 4 bases, with 10 bases remaining between them. The CDR3 spans 13 residues. The CDR3 DNA follows: TGTGCCAGCAGTGGGCAGGGTGGAGAGACCCAGTACTTC. Protein: CASSGQGGETQYF. The whole variable domain, filled in from reference TRBV2 and TRBJ2-5, reads EPEVTQTPSHQVTQMGQEVILRCVPISNHLYFYWYRQILGQKVEFLVSFYNNEISEKSEIFDDQFSVERPDGSNFTLKIRSTKLEDSAMYFCASSGQGGETQYFGPGTRLLVL.

This clone was seen a handful of times. V and J are TRBV9 and TRBJ1-4, with D maybe TRBD1 (5 bases). V gave up 1 base and J gave up 5 bases, with 9 bases separating them. The CDR3 has 14 amino acids. CDR1 and CDR2 from the germline V gene are SGDLS and YYNGEE. DNA for the CDR3: TGTGCCAGCAGCGTACAGGGAGCCAATGAAAAACTGTTTTTT. Translation: CASSVQGANEKLFF.

The V call is TRBV7-3, the J call TRBJ2-5; D remains ambiguous. The CDR3 has 13 residues. Trimming took off 1 base at V and 5 bases at J, with 8 bases between the two ends. CDR1 and CDR2 (germline): SGHTA, FQGTGA. The CDR3 is CASSLSWVETQYF. The CDR3 DNA reads TGTGCCAGCAGCTTAAGTTGGGTGGAGACCCAGTACTTC.

This CDR3 reads CASSQGGQRNNEQFF. Written as DNA, the CDR3 is TGCGCCAGCAGCCAGGGGGGACAGCGTAACAATGAGCAGTTCTTC. The rearrangement uses TRBV4-3 and TRBJ2-1; D perhaps matches TRBD1 (7 bases). CDR1 and CDR2 (germline): LGHNA, YSLEER. The CDR3 extends over 15 amino acids. V was cut by 3 bases and J by 5 bases, with 14 bases left in between.

V and J are TRBV29-1 and TRBJ2-1; a possible D gene is TRBD2 (6 bases). This CDR3 is 13 amino acids long. CDR1 is SQVTM and CDR2 is ANQGSEA in the germline V gene. With 7 bases removed from V and 14 bases from J, the gap between germline ends came to 24 bases. The DNA for the CDR3 is TGCAGCGGCACCGGGACTGGTACCAATCTGGAGTTCTTC. This gives the protein CSGTGTGTNLEFF.

The genes are TRBV30 and TRBJ1-1, with 9 bases identical to TRBD1. Germline V gene data show CDR1 as GTSNPN and CDR2 as SVGIG (reference sequence). This CDR3 spans 12 amino acids. J was trimmed by 6 bases and V by 1 base; bases with no gene match: 0. In DNA form, the CDR3 reads TGTGCCTGGAGTGGACAGGGGGCTGAAGCTTTCTTT. Its translation is CAWSGQGAEAFF.

The chain combines TRBV9 with TRBJ1-3, with D uncertain. The CDR3 sequence is 13 residues long. With 0 bases removed from V and 4 bases from J, the gap between germline ends came to 5 bases. CDR1 is SGDLS, CDR2 YYNGEE, per germline. The CDR3 sequence: CASSVGEGNTIYF. The CDR3 coding sequence is TGTGCCAGCAGCGTAGGAGAGGGAAACACCATATATTTT.